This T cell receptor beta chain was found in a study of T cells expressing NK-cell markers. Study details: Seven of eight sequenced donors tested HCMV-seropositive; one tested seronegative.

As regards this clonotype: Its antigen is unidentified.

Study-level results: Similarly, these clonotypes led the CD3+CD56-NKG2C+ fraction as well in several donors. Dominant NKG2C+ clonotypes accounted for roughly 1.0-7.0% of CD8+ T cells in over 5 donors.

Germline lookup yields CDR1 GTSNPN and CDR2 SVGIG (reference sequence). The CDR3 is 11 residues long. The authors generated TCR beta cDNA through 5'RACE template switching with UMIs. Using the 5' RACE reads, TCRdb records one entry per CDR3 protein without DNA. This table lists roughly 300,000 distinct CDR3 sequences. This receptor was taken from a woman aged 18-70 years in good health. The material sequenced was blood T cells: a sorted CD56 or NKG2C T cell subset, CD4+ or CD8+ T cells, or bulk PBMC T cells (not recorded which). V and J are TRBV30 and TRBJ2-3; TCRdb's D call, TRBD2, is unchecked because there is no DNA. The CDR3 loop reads CAWSSGSTQYF.